The sequence of this T cell receptor (beta chain) was determined in a study of cytomegalovirus exposure and HLA in healthy donors (TCRdb year 2017). Some background on the complete study: According to an earlier analysis of 450 to 650 of the donors, roughly 180 million T cells yielded roughly 100 million unique TCR beta sequences and 250 to 350 Gb of sequence data. Roughly 300 gigabases of sequencing data and approximately 85 million unique TCR sequences were included in an early release covering roughly 600 HLA-typed donors. Of the roughly 400 genotyped donors, about 84% fell in the genetic ancestry cluster associated with self-reported Caucasian donors. The study aimed to test whether cataloging public T cell receptors could reveal signatures of past pathogen exposure. The study profiled the T cell repertoires of hundreds of subjects by immunosequencing and related them to cytomegalovirus serostatus. In addition to the first cohort of around 670 subjects, a separate validation cohort of approximately 130 different subjects was used. To predict cytomegalovirus infection status, the study combined high-throughput TCR immunosequencing, statistical association of individual TCRs with disease status, and machine learning. To study patterns of TCR occurrence, a later analysis re-analyzed previously published TCR beta repertoires from more than 550 donors and added high-resolution HLA genotyping. Rather than drawing on any new phenotypic data, the later analysis identified candidate immune exposures from TCR beta sequences and the way those sequences occurred across donors. An earlier analysis of approximately 640 of the donors applied high-throughput TCR beta sequencing to assess whether each TCR beta V gene segment acted as functional or pseudogenic. Alongside the repertoire data, information on donor age, sex, ethnicity and CMV serostatus was compiled. A later genetic analysis used genome-wide SNP genotypes for about 60% of the roughly 670 donors, treating that subset as a discovery cohort. Every discovery cohort repertoire had been produced on one sequencing platform. HLA typing covered class I and class II loci at four-digit resolution. Typing coverage varied by locus: 629-630 donors for A, B, C, DRB1 and DQB1; approximately 520 for DQA1; over 600 for DPA1; approximately 450 for DPB1. A handful of DR-DQ haplotypes were treated as single units for association and clustering because of strong linkage in the cohort. Among around 400 genotyped donors of the cohort, an average of approximately 240,000 unique TCR beta nucleotide sequences was sequenced per donor, of which 15% to 20% were non-productive.

As for this clone: It has no known antigen specificity. Per-base qualities were not stored, and no clone one base away is much larger.

The cohort was made up of approximately 670 healthy bone marrow donors. Cohort members were all nominally healthy when sampled, although unrecorded immune exposures were likely present. The donor was CMV seronegative and was included in the group of over 300 seronegative cohort members. A peripheral blood sample was collected from each donor, and TCR beta sequencing was performed on peripheral blood mononuclear cells. Genomic DNA extraction from the blood cell samples was performed with the Qiagen DNeasy Blood Extraction Kit. The CDR3, from cysteine to phenylalanine, totals 11 residues. Solely the CDR3 DNA is kept, with 33 bases framed from the first base. Trimming accounts for 5 bases at V and 4 bases at J, while the number of junction bases matched to no gene is 1. For CDR1 and CDR2, the germline V gene lists SQVTM and ANQGSEA. The library was produced with the immunoSEQ multiplex PCR assay. The multiplex PCR relied on a mix of 60 forward primers for TCR Vbeta segments and 13 reverse primers for TCR Jbeta segments. Amplification of the CDR3 region of rearranged TCR beta genes was performed with a multiplex PCR assay on genomic DNA. Amplified TCR beta libraries were sequenced as 87-base-pair reads on the Illumina HiSeq System. The study's processing was this. A later analysis tallied 80 million to 95 million unique TCR beta chains across the approximately 670 repertoires, and about 10 million of those chains were shared by two or more donors. Raw reads were error-corrected and collapsed into unique sequences by a nearest-neighbor algorithm in which closely related sequences were merged to remove PCR and sequencing errors. To assign V, D and J gene segments, CDR3 sequences were aligned to IMGT reference sequences. For a sequence to be retained, at least a six-nucleotide match to both a V gene segment and a J gene segment was required. A rearrangement counted as productive if the CDR3 had no stop codons and remained in frame with V and J, and every other rearrangement counted as non-productive. Following IMGT convention, CDR3 was defined as the stretch from the second conserved V-encoded cysteine to the conserved J-encoded phenylalanine. The earlier analysis of some 580 of the donors excluded any sequence lacking an unambiguous match to a single V gene segment. In an earlier analysis of more than 500 of the donors, a V segment was called functional when productive rearrangements were above 56.7%, and segregating when the standard deviation between donors exceeded 5%. To diagnose cytomegalovirus status from the catalog of TCR beta chain sequences, a statistical classification framework was built. V and J gene assignment, in a later analysis, came from comparing TCR nucleotide sequences with IMGT/GENE-DB human TR gene sequences. The TCRdist pipeline was used in a later analysis to assign CDR3 sequences and most-parsimonious VDJ recombination scenarios. In a later analysis, each TCR beta chain was defined by its CDR3 amino acid sequence together with its V-gene family, and reads lacking a unique V-gene family were excluded. To address suspected cross-contamination and a sequencing artifact, a later analysis removed 592 highly shared, low-generation-probability nucleotide sequences. In a later analysis, a clonal expansion index was calculated for each public chain from normalized within-repertoire ranks of inferred template counts. Generation probabilities in a later analysis came from a VDJ recombination model fitted to out-of-frame rearrangements, and those results were checked against IGoR. Hypergeometric tests were used in a later analysis to score TCR-TCR, TCR-HLA and TCR-CMV co-occurrence, with a repertoire-size bias correction applied to the TCR pairs. False discovery rates were estimated in a later analysis by permuting HLA or CMV assignments 20 times. A later analysis grouped co-occurring TCRs with DBSCAN, adding TCRdist sequence similarity when clustering within HLA-allele-positive subsets. Co-occurrence clustering excluded repertoires with fewer than 30,000 or more than 120,000 public chains, plus five with anomalous nucleotide sharing. As stored in TCRdb, this immuneACCESS dataset retains in-frame rearrangements with V and J assigned. A fraction of the clones does not appear; measured against another copy, unresolved V genes explain less than half of the discrepancy, and the remainder lacks a known reason. V and J calls and clone size follow that table, whereas D and trimming were derived from the DNA. In all, the sample holds about 180,000 clones, and around 73% of those were seen once. The ten top clones hold around 2.5% of the sample.

What the research found in general, with its limitations: In a later genetic analysis, a missense DCLRE1C variant was associated with V-gene and J-gene trimming of TCR beta chains, and the association was replicated in an independent cohort. The authors suggested that the approach could potentially be extended to other disease states and immunological phenotypes. The sequencing pipeline was judged likely to have produced a cluster of highly shared sequence variants as a technical artifact. Compared with equally common non-associated chains, HLA-associated TCR beta chains in a later analysis were more clonally expanded and had lower generation probabilities. Because the 87-base-pair reads could not distinguish some IMGT-functional V segments, including TRBV6-2 and TRBV6-3, those segments were excluded. Because counts were too low, 15 to 20 rarely observed V segments, including chromosome 9 orphons, were excluded from the earlier analysis of fewer than 650 of the donors. At a false discovery rate of 0.05, a later analysis linked some 17,000 TCR beta sequences to specific HLA alleles. In an earlier analysis of approximately 600 of the donors, most TCR beta V segments were observed in productive rearrangements about 90% or about 30% of the time, broadly matching IMGT annotations. Linkage disequilibrium might explain the correlated functional status among segregating V segments, but an unknown experimental factor could not be ruled out. The study gave a list of under 200 TCR beta chains associated with cytomegalovirus. Most TCR sequences were seen in very few donors, while some public TCRs were found in many individuals. For the cohort, immune exposure information was limited to CMV serostatus. In a later analysis, several top co-occurrence clusters were reported to appear linked to parvovirus B19, influenza, CMV and Epstein-Barr virus. In vitro tests confirmed that a few of the cytomegalovirus-associated TCR beta chains recognize cytomegalovirus antigens. A later analysis found that most CMV-associated TCR beta chains appeared HLA-restricted, with HLA associations seemingly driven largely by CMV exposure. According to a later genetic analysis, donors in an Asian-associated ancestry cluster had fewer N-insertions in productive TCRs than the approximately 670-donor mean. Assigning TCR associations to individual alleles was difficult when HLA alleles, especially DR and DQ, strongly co-occurred. The presence/absence analyses assumed that sequencing depth was roughly uniform across donors, and that assumption may not be true. According to a later analysis, TCR association rates differed among HLA loci, with DRB1 alleles showing the most associated TCRs and HLA-C alleles showing the fewest. Only TCR beta chains were sequenced in this cohort, and the absence of alpha or paired-chain data limited detectable features. HLA typing was unavailable for some donors at each locus, so association tests used only the typed subset. A further reported finding was that TCR beta sequences accurately predicted the HLA-A and HLA-B alleles for most subjects in the first cohort. The classifier was reported to diagnose cytomegalovirus status with high specificity and sensitivity in both the original cohort and the validation cohort.

Input material: PBMCs. The chain uses TRBV29-1 and TRBJ1-1; 7 bases in between match TRBD1. The sequence came from a man aged 55 to 70 in good health and CMV-seronegative. The DNA reads TGCAGCGTTCACAGGGGCACTGAAGCTTTCTTT. Its amino acids are CSVHRGTEAFF.